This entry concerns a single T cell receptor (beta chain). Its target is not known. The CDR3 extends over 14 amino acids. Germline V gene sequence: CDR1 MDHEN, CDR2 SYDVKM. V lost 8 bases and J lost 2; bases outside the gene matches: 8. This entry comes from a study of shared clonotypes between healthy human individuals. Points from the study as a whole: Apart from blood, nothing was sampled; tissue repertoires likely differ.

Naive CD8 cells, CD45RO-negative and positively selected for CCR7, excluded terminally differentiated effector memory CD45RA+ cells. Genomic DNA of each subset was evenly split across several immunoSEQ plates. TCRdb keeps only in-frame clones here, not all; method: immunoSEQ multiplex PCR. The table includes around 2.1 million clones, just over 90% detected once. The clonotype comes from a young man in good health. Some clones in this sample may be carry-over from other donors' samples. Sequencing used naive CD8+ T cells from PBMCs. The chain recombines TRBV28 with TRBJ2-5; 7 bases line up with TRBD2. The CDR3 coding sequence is TGTGCCAGCGGGGCGGGAGACCGGCAAGAGACCCAGTACTTC. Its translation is CASGAGDRQETQYF.